This passage covers 5 T cell receptor beta chains from one sample sequenced in a study of T cells in Graves' hyperthyroidism and ophthalmopathy. TCR beta CDR3 regions were amplified from RNA transcripts. HTBI primers were used for first-round RT-PCR of the TCR CDR3. TCRdb reprocessed the multiplex PCR reads via MiXCR and lists one record per CDR3 protein. Here the sample spans a few hundred thousand distinct CDR3 sequences, roughly an eighth being singletons. The specimen sequenced was blood. These receptors were collected from a woman between 35 and 50 years old with Graves' ophthalmopathy.

This clonotype occurred many times. The V and J genes are TRBV14 and TRBJ1-2; D perhaps matches TRBD1 (5 bases). V lost 4 bases, J lost 4 bases, and 7 bases lay in between. The CDR3 has 12 residues. Per the germline V gene, CDR1 is SGHDN and CDR2 is FVKESK. CDR3 amino acids: CASSRGLYGYTF. The DNA for the CDR3 is TGTGCCAGCAGCCGGGGCCTCTATGGCTACACCTTC.

The V gene is TRBV6-1, the J gene TRBJ2-5; 8 nucleotides match TRBD1. The CDR3 length is 14 residues. CDR1 is MNHNS, CDR2 SASEGT, per germline. The J segment lost 5 bases and the V segment lost 5 bases, leaving 7 bases of the junction unmatched. In DNA, the CDR3 is TGTGCCAGCAGTTATAGGGCAGGGGGCGAGACCCAGTACTTC. This codes for CASSYRAGGETQYF.

This clonotype was seen ten or more times. V gene TRBV20-1 combines with J gene TRBJ2-3; D might be TRBD2 (5 bases). Trimming removed 5 bases at V and 0 bases at J, with 15 bases between. Germline values: CDR1 DFQATT, CDR2 SNEGSKA (reference sequence). CDR3 length equals 15 residues. The CDR3 reads CSAPLIRGSTDTQYF. CDR3 in DNA: TGCAGTGCTCCCCTGATACGGGGTAGCACAGATACGCAGTATTTT.

This clonotype was detected a few times. V usage is TRBV5-1 and J usage is TRBJ1-1; unclear D gene. Per germline, CDR1 SGHRS and CDR2 YFSETQ. Trimming cost V 4 bases and J 6 bases, with 10 bases left between them. The CDR3 runs 12 residues. The chain's CDR3 is CASSPESAEAFF. The CDR3 coding sequence is TGCGCCAGCAGCCCAGAGAGTGCTGAAGCTTTCTTT. The variable domain in full, with the rest retrieved from reference TRBV5-1 and TRBJ1-1, is KAGVTQTPRYLIKTRGQQVTLSCSPISGHRSVSWYQQTPGQGLQFLFEYFSETQRNKGNFPGRFSGRQFSNSRSEMNVSTLELGDSALYLCASSPESAEAFFGQGTRLTVV.

In this sample, this clonotype turned up many times. The gene calls are TRBV5-1 and TRBJ1-1; 8 bases are a match to TRBD1. Germline loops: CDR1 SGHRS, CDR2 YFSETQ. V shed 3 bases and J 4 bases; nucleotides not matched to a gene: 8. The CDR3 has 15 residues. The CDR3 loop reads CASSSGGTTSTEAFF. The CDR3 nucleotides read TGCGCCAGCAGCTCAGGGGGCACGACGTCCACTGAAGCTTTCTTT.